This T cell receptor beta chain originates from a study of blood T cell repertoires in COVID-19. The wider study: Samples representing acute and convalescent COVID-19 were sourced from the United States, Italy and Spain. PBMCs, B-cell-depleted T cells, or T cells were the source of the cDNA or gDNA that made up the material.

Study processing details: For nucleated cells, counts were estimated from reference gene primer amplification. Profiled with immunoSEQ multiplex PCR; TCRdb holds only in-frame clones, not every one. V, J and clone size derive from that table, while D and trimming were established from the DNA sequence. This table holds tens of thousands of clones, about 90% found once. J gave up 10 bases and V 9 bases, and 9 bases lay outside the gene matches. Germline V gene data show CDR1 as SEHNR and CDR2 as FQNEAQ (reference sequence). This CDR3 comprises 12 residues. The chain has TRBV7-9 and TRBJ2-1, with 7 bases matching TRBD2. This TCR came from a man in his fifties with active COVID-19. Input material: peripheral blood. This CDR3 reads CASTDGRAEQFF. The CDR3 DNA follows: TGTGCCAGTACTGATGGGAGGGCAGAGCAGTTCTTC. The full variable domain, its missing parts supplied by reference TRBV7-9 and TRBJ2-1, is DTGVSQNPRHKITKRGQNVTFRCDPISEHNRLYWYRQTLGQGPEFLTYFQNEAQLEKSRLLSDRFSAERPKGSFSTLEIQRTEQGDSAMYLCASTDGRAEQFFGPGTRLTVL.